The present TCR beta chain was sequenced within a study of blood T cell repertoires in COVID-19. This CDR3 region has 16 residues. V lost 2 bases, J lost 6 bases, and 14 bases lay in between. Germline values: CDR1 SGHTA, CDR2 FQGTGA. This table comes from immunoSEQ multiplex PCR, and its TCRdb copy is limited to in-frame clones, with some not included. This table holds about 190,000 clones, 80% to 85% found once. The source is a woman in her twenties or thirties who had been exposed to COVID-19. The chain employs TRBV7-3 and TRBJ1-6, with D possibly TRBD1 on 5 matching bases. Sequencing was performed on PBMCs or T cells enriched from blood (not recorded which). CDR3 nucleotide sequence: TGTGCCAGCAGCTTAGGTCCCTATGACAGTAATTCACCCCTCCACTTT. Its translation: CASSLGPYDSNSPLHF.